This T cell receptor (beta chain) was recovered during a study of blood T cell repertoires in COVID-19. As for the study in general: The United States, Italy and Spain supplied acute and convalescent COVID-19 samples. The cDNA or gDNA used as material had been derived from T cells, B-cell-depleted T cells, or PBMCs.

In the authors' methods: The assay estimated nucleated cells by amplifying reference gene primers. The data were produced by immunoSEQ multiplex PCR, yet TCRdb's version contains in-frame clones alone and is incomplete. That table gives V, J and clone size, and the DNA gave D and trimming. The data contain some 40,000 clones, 88% of them singletons. The CDR3 spans 16 residues. The V gene's germline CDR1 is MDHEN and CDR2 SYDVKM. V dropped 2 bases and J dropped 7 bases, with 17 bases sitting between them. The J gene is TRBJ1-4, the V gene TRBV28; D uncertain. The TCR sequence derives from a man in his 70s with active COVID-19. Source material: peripheral blood. CDR3 nucleotide sequence: TGTGCCAGCAGTTTAGCGGCCGCCCTCCTTGCTGAAAAACTGTTTTTT. Its protein product is CASSLAAALLAEKLFF.